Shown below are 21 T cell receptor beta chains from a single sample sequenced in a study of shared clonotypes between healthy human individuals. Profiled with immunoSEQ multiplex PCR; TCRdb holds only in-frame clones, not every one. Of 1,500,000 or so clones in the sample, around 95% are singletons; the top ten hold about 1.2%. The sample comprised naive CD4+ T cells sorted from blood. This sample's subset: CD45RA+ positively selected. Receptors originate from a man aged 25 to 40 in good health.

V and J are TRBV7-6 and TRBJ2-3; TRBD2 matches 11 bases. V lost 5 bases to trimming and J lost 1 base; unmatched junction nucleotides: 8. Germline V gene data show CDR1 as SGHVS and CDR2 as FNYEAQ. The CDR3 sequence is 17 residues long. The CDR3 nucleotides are TGTGCCAGCAGCCAGTCCGTAGCGGGAGGGGGCACAGATACGCAGTATTTT. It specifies CASSQSVAGGGTDTQYF.

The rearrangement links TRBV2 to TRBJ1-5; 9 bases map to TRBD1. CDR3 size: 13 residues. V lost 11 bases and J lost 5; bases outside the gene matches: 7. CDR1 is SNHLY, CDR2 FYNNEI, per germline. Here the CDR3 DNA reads TGTGCCGTACAGGGGGCCGGCGATCAGCCCCAGCATTTT. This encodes CAVQGAGDQPQHF.

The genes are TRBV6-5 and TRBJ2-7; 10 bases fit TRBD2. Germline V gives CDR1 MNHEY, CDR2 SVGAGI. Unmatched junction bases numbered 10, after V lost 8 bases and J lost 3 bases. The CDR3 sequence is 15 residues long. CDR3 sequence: CASSRGLAEFYEQYF. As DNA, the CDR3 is TGTGCCAGCTCCCGTGGACTAGCGGAGTTCTACGAGCAGTACTTC.

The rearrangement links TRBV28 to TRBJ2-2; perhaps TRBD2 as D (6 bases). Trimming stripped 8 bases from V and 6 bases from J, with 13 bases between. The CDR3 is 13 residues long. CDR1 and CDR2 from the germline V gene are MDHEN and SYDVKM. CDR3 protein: CASSVGGAGELFF. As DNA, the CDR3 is TGTGCCAGCTCGGTCGGAGGGGCCGGGGAGCTGTTTTTT.

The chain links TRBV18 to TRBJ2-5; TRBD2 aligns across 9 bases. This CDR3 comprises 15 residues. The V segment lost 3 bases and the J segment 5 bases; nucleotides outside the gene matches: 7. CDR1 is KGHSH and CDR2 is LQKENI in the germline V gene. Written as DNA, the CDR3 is TGTGCCAGCTCACCGGATAGCGGGAGTGCGGAGACCCAGTACTTC. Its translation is CASSPDSGSAETQYF.

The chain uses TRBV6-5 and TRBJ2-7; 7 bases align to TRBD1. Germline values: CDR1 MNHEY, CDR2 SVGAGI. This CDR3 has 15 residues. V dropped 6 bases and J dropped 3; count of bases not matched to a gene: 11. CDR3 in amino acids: CASSPQGDGYYEQYF. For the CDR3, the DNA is TGTGCCAGCAGCCCCCAGGGGGACGGGTACTACGAGCAGTACTTC.

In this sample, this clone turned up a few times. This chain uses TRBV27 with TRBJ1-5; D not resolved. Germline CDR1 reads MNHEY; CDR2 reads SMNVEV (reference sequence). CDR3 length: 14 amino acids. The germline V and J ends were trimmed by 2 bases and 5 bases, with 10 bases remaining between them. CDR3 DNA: TGTGCCAGCAGTTTAGTGTACGACGATCAGCCCCAGCATTTT. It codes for CASSLVYDDQPQHF.

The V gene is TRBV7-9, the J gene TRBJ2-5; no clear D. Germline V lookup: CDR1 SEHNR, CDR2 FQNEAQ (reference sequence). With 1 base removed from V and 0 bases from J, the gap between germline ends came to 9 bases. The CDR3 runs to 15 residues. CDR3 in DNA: TGTGCCAGCAGCTTAGTGAAGAACTACCAAGAGACCCAGTACTTC. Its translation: CASSLVKNYQETQYF.

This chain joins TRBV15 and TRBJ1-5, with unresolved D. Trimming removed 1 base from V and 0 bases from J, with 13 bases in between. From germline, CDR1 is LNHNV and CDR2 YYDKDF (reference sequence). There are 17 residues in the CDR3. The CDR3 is CATSRVSGPNSNQPQHF. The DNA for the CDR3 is TGTGCCACCAGCAGAGTATCCGGGCCGAATAGCAATCAGCCCCAGCATTTT.

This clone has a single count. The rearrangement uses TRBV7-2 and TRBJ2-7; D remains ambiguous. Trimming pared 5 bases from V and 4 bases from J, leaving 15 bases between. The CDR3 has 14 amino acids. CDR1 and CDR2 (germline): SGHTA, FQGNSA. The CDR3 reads CASSLSQTLYEQYF. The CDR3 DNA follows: TGTGCCAGCAGCCTTTCCCAGACCCTATACGAGCAGTACTTC.

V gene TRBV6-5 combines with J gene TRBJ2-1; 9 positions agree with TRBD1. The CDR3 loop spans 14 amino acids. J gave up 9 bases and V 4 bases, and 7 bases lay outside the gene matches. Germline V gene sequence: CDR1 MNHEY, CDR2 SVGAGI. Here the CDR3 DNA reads TGTGCCAGCAGTTCCTGGGACAGGGACGGTGAGCAGTTCTTC. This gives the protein CASSSWDRDGEQFF.

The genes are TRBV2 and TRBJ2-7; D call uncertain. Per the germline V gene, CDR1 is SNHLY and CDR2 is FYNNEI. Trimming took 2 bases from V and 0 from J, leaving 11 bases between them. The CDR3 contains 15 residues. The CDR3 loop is CASSERFLSSYEQYF. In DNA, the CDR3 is TGTGCCAGCAGTGAAAGGTTTTTAAGCTCCTACGAGCAGTACTTC.

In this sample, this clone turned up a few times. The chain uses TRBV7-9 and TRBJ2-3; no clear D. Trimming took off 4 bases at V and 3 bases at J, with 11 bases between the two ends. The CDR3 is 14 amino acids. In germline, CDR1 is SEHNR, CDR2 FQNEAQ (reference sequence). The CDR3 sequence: CASSSPSPTDTQYF. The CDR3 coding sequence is TGTGCCAGCAGCTCACCTTCTCCGACAGATACGCAGTATTTT.

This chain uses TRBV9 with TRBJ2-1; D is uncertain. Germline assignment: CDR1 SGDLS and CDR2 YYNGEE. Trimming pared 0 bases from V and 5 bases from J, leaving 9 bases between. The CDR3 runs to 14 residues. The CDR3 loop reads CASSVGPRDNEQFF. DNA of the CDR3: TGTGCCAGCAGCGTAGGACCTAGGGACAATGAGCAGTTCTTC.

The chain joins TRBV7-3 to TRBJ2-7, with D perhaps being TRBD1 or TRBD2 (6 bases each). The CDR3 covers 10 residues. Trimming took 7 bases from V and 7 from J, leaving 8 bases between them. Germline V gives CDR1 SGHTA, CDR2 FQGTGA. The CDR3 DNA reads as TGTGCCAGCAAGGGGGGAGAGCAGTACTTC. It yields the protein CASKGGEQYF.

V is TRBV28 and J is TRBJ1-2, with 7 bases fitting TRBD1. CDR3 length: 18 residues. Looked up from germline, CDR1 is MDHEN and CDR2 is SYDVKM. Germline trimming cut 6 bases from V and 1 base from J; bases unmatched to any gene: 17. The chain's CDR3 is CASSPLDRVISLNYGYTF. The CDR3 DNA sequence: TGTGCCAGCAGCCCCCTAGACAGGGTCATCTCTCTTAACTATGGCTACACCTTC.

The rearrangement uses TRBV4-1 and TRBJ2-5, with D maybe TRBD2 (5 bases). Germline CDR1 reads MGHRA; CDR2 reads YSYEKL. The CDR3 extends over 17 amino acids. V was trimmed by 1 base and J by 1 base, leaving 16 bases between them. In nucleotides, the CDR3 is TGCGCCAGCAGCCAAGGTATCCAGCGGCCAGCCCAAGAGACCCAGTACTTC. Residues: CASSQGIQRPAQETQYF.

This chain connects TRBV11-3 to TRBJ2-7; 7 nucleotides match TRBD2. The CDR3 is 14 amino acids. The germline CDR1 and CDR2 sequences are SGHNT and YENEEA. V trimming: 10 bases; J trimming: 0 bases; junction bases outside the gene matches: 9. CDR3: CATPWGGSSYEQYF. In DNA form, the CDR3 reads TGTGCCACCCCCTGGGGGGGGAGCTCCTACGAGCAGTACTTC.

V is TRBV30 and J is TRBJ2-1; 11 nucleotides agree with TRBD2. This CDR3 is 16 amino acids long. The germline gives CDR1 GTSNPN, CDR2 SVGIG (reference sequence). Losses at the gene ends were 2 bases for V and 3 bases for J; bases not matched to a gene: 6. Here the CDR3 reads CAWSLTGLAVYNEQFF. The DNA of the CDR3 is TGTGCCTGGAGTTTGACGGGACTAGCGGTCTACAATGAGCAGTTCTTC.

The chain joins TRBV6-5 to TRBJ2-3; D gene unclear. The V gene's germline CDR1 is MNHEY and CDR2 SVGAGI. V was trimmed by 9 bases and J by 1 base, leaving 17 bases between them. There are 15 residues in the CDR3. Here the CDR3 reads CASSIGPWGTDTQYF. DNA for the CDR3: TGTGCCAGTTCAATAGGGCCGTGGGGCACAGATACGCAGTATTTT.

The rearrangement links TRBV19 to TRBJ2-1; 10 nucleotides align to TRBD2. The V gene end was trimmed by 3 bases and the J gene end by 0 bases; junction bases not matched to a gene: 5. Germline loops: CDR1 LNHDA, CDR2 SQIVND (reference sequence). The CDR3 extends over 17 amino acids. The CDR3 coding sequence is TGTGCCAGTAGTATTTGGCCTAGCGGGAGCTCCTACAATGAGCAGTTCTTC. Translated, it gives CASSIWPSGSSYNEQFF.